The following is a TCR beta chain sequence with its context. This record comes from a study of T cell changes during pregnancy in multiple sclerosis. Clones were read by immunoSEQ multiplex PCR, and TCRdb kept only the in-frame ones, dropping some. Of about 39,000 clones listed, over 75% were seen once; the top ten hold roughly 0.5%. Germline-derived CDR1 and CDR2 are SGHAT and FQNNGV. The CDR3 has 14 amino acids. Losses at the gene ends were 4 bases for V and 4 bases for J; bases not matched to a gene: 4. The sequencing used CD4+ T cells from peripheral blood mononuclear cells, collected in the first trimester of pregnancy. The TCR was taken from a female donor in good health, enrolled as a control in a pregnancy study. This chain links TRBV11-2 with TRBJ2-5, with TRBD1 matching over 9 bases. The CDR3 region is CASSSTGGRETQYF. CDR3 DNA: TGTGCCAGCAGCTCCACAGGGGGCAGAGAGACCCAGTACTTC.